This T cell receptor (beta chain) was observed in a study of blood T cell repertoires in COVID-19. Turning to the study itself: COVID-19 samples from acute and convalescent phases originated in the United States, Italy and Spain.

The repertoire was sequenced with immunoSEQ multiplex PCR; TCRdb's copy has only in-frame clones and lacks some. The sample lists over 150,000 clones, roughly 85% occurring once. The germline gives CDR1 SNHLY, CDR2 FYNNEI. V was clipped by 4 bases and J by 5 bases; unmatched bases: 3. The length of the CDR3 is 14 residues. This clone was seen a few times. Sequencing was carried out using peripheral blood. The genes are TRBV2 and TRBJ2-5; 11 positions match TRBD1. The TCR was taken from a woman between 55 and 75 years old with COVID-19, enrolled during active disease. Here the CDR3 reads CASSGDRGEETQYF. As DNA, the CDR3 is TGTGCCAGCAGTGGGGACAGGGGGGAGGAGACCCAGTACTTC.